The 16 T cell receptor beta chains presented below share a single source sample, sequenced in a study of blood T cell repertoires in COVID-19. Sequencing was performed with immunoSEQ multiplex PCR; in TCRdb, only in-frame clones are kept and a portion is missing. The table includes about 150,000 clones, 84% detected once. The material sequenced was peripheral blood. The receptors originated from a human donor in a cohort sampled during active COVID-19.

The J gene is TRBJ2-2, the V gene TRBV5-1, with 14 positions matching TRBD2. V dropped 5 bases and J dropped 5; count of bases not matched to a gene: 8. Per germline, CDR1 SGHRS and CDR2 YFSETQ. CDR3 length: 17 amino acids. CDR3 in amino acids: CASSTGLAGDRTGELFF. The CDR3 DNA follows: TGCGCCAGCAGTACGGGACTAGCGGGAGACAGGACCGGGGAGCTGTTTTTT.

The chain has TRBV6-6 and TRBJ2-1; D is uncertain. From germline, CDR1 is MNHNY and CDR2 SVGAGI (reference sequence). Trimming took 2 bases from V and 10 from J, leaving 6 bases between them. The CDR3 loop spans 11 amino acids. CDR3 in DNA: TGTGCCAGCAGTTACGCCCAGGAGCAGTTCTTC. It translates to CASSYAQEQFF.

The V call is TRBV28, the J call TRBJ2-2; maybe TRBD1 (5 bases). With 6 bases removed from V and 5 bases from J, the gap between germline ends came to 7 bases. CDR3 length: 12 amino acids. In germline, CDR1 is MDHEN, CDR2 SYDVKM. In nucleotides, the CDR3 is TGTGCCAGCAGGCAGGGAACCGGGGAGCTGTTTTTT. It yields the protein CASRQGTGELFF.

The chain links TRBV10-3 to TRBJ2-7; 7 bases match TRBD2. V trimming: 10 bases; J trimming: 5 bases; junction bases outside the gene matches: 20. This CDR3 is 16 amino acids long. CDR1 and CDR2 from the germline V gene are ENHRY and SYGVKD. The CDR3 loop reads CATSKLPSGEGNEQYV. The CDR3 DNA reads TGTGCCACCTCCAAACTGCCAAGCGGGGAGGGCAACGAGCAGTACGTC.

The chain employs TRBV3-1 (or the pseudogene TRBV3-2) and TRBJ2-5; 16 bases are shared with TRBD2. The CDR3 is 19 residues long. The V gene's germline CDR1 is LGHDT and CDR2 YNNKEL (reference sequence). V gave up 4 bases and J gave up 0 bases; unmatched junction bases: 8. The CDR3 loop is CASSPWGLAGGGYQETQYF. CDR3 coding DNA: TGTGCCAGCAGCCCATGGGGACTAGCGGGAGGGGGCTACCAAGAGACCCAGTACTTC.

The chain links TRBV19 to TRBJ1-5, with a possible D match to TRBD1 (5 bases). CDR3 size: 16 residues. CDR1 LNHDA and CDR2 SQIVND come from the germline V gene (reference sequence). V lost 8 bases, J lost 2 bases, and 19 bases lay in between. The CDR3 loop is CASWGERVGGNQPQHF. The CDR3, as DNA: TGTGCCAGTTGGGGGGAAAGGGTGGGCGGCAATCAGCCCCAGCATTTT.

The chain has TRBV18 and TRBJ2-2; TRBD2 aligns across 9 bases. V lost 2 bases and J lost 2; bases outside the gene matches: 3. The germline V gene encodes CDR1 KGHSH and CDR2 LQKENI. This CDR3 is built from 16 residues. CDR3 residues: CASSPAGGLNTGELFF. The CDR3 DNA reads as TGTGCCAGCTCACCAGCGGGGGGGCTCAACACCGGGGAGCTGTTTTTT.

V and J are TRBV29-1 and TRBJ2-1; 7 bases match TRBD1. Per germline, CDR1 SQVTM and CDR2 ANQGSEA. V lost 8 bases, J lost 8 bases, and 15 bases stayed unmatched. The CDR3 runs 14 residues. In nucleotides, the CDR3 is TGCAGCCTCAGCCGGGGACAGTCCAGAGATGAGCAGTTCTTC. It translates to CSLSRGQSRDEQFF.

This clone was recorded only once. This chain uses TRBV27 with TRBJ1-3; D unclear. Germline CDR1 MNHEY, CDR2 SMNVEV (reference sequence). This CDR3 comprises 14 residues. Between the trimmed V and J ends, which lost 5 bases and 0 bases, there was a span of 8 bases. The CDR3, as DNA: TGTGCCAGCAGTAGCGGGGACTCTGGAAACACCATATATTTT. Translating gives CASSSGDSGNTIYF.

The genes are TRBV6-4 and TRBJ2-6, with D unclear. V was pared by 7 bases and J by 0 bases, with 10 bases between. The V gene's germline CDR1 is MRHNA and CDR2 SNTAGT. The CDR3 is made up of 15 amino acids. The chain's CDR3 is CASKQQPSGANVLTF. The CDR3 nucleotides read TGTGCCAGCAAGCAACAGCCCTCTGGGGCCAACGTCCTGACTTTC.

V gene TRBV6-5 combines with J gene TRBJ2-1; 7 positions agree with TRBD1. The V gene end was trimmed by 8 bases and the J gene end by 0 bases; junction bases not matched to a gene: 4. In germline, CDR1 is MNHEY, CDR2 SVGAGI. The CDR3 sequence is 14 residues long. The CDR3 nucleotides read TGTGCCAGCGGACAGGCAAGCTCCTACAATGAGCAGTTCTTC. Its translation: CASGQASSYNEQFF.

The chain joins TRBV11-2 to TRBJ2-1, with 13 bases fitting TRBD2. Trimming cost V 5 bases and J 6 bases; bases outside gene matches: 7. The CDR3 sequence is 16 residues long. Germline V gene sequence: CDR1 SGHAT, CDR2 FQNNGV. CDR3 protein: CASSATSGGVGNEQFF. The CDR3 DNA reads TGTGCCAGCAGCGCCACTAGCGGGGGGGTTGGCAATGAGCAGTTCTTC.

The V call is TRBV10-2, the J call TRBJ2-1; 9 bases align to TRBD2. CDR1 WSHSY and CDR2 SAAADI come from the germline V gene. The CDR3 length is 15 residues. V gave up 10 bases and J gave up 8 bases; unmatched junction bases: 15. CDR3 DNA sequence: TGCGCCACCAGAGGAGGAGCGGGAGGATACGATGAGCAGTTCTTC. As protein: CATRGGAGGYDEQFF.

The chain couples TRBV12-3 or TRBV12-4 to TRBJ1-6, with 8 bases matching TRBD1. The CDR3 spans 12 residues. The V and J ends lost 5 bases and 14 bases, in that order; junction bases with no gene match: 5. The CDR3 loop is CASSEDRVTLHF. The CDR3 bases are TGTGCCAGCAGTGAGGACAGGGTGACCCTCCACTTT.

The CDR3 region is CASSLVTGENSPLHF. As DNA, the CDR3 is TGTGCCAGCAGCTTGGTAACAGGGGAGAATTCACCCCTCCACTTT. The chain has TRBV5-5 and TRBJ1-6; TRBD1 matches at 7 bases. V shed 0 bases and J 7 bases; nucleotides not matched to a gene: 4. The germline gives CDR1 SGHKS, CDR2 YYEKEE (reference sequence). The CDR3 extends over 15 amino acids.

This clone has only one observation. The rearrangement links TRBV18 to TRBJ1-3; the D is unclear. CDR1 is KGHSH, CDR2 LQKENI, per germline. The V gene lost 5 bases and the J gene lost 0 bases, with 11 bases spanning the gap. The CDR3 totals 15 residues. The CDR3 is CASSAAWASGNTIYF. The CDR3 region has the DNA TGTGCCAGCTCAGCCGCCTGGGCCTCTGGAAACACCATATATTTT.